Listed below are T cell receptor beta chains from one sample, sequenced in a study of blood T cell repertoires in COVID-19. Repertoires were generated with immunoSEQ multiplex PCR, while TCRdb's copy carries only in-frame clones and drops some. Altogether around 250,000 clones are present, around 84% being singletons, with the ten largest covering more than 6.5%. The sample comprised PBMCs or T cells enriched from blood (not recorded which). These receptor sequences come from a woman between 50 and 59 years old who had been exposed to COVID-19. The CDR3 runs from the conserved cysteine through the conserved F or W. The D gene is left open where the match is weak. For some rows the clone size is stated as once, few or many, or as a class when expanded; others skip it.

NA TRBJ2-3 TRBV20-1 NA TGCAGTGCTACTGATGTGGGGCGCACAGATACGCAGTATTTT CSATDVGRTDTQYF
NA TRBJ1-3 TRBV7-9 NA TGTGCCAGCAGCTCCCTAGCAGACTCTGGAAACACCATATATTTT CASSSLADSGNTIYF
once TRBJ1-5 TRBV28 NA TGTGCCAGCAGTTTTCCTCCTCTCGGGCAGCCCCAGCATTTT CASSFPPLGQPQHF
few TRBJ1-2 TRBV2 TRBD1 TGTGCCAGCAGTAGGGACAGAGACTATGGCTACACCTTC CASSRDRDYGYTF
NA TRBJ1-3 TRBV9 TRBD1 TGTGCCAGCAGCTCAGGGGGGATCGGAAACACCATATATTTT CASSSGGIGNTIYF
NA TRBJ2-7 TRBV7-6 TRBD1 TGTGCCAGCAGCTTACCGGGACAGGGGGCCTTTTGGAGGACTTACGAGCAGTACTTC CASSLPGQGAFWRTYEQYF
NA TRBJ2-3 TRBV9 NA TGTGCCAGCACCGTATCGGGTTTGGGAGATACGCAGTATTTT CASTVSGLGDTQYF
NA TRBJ1-1 TRBV2 TRBD1 TGTGCCAGCAGTGAACAGGGGGCGCGTACTGAAGCTTTCTTT CASSEQGARTEAFF
NA TRBJ2-2 TRBV4-2 TRBD2 TGTGCCAGCAGCCAAGAGTCGAGCGGGGCATCCGGGGAGCTGTTTTTT CASSQESSGASGELFF
NA TRBJ1-1 TRBV29-1 TRBD1 TGCAGCGTTAAGGGGGCCTACACTGAAGCTTTCTTT CSVKGAYTEAFF
NA TRBJ2-3 TRBV27 TRBD2 TGTGCCAGCAGTTTGGGACTAGCGAGAGATACGCAGTATTTT CASSLGLARDTQYF
NA TRBJ2-1 TRBV7-8 TRBD2 TGTGCCAGCAGCTTCGCGGGGGAAGCTGAGCAGTTCTTC CASSFAGEAEQFF
NA TRBJ1-6 TRBV2 NA TGTGCCAGCGGGAGAGACGGGAGCTCCTATAATTCACCCCTCCACTTT CASGRDGSSYNSPLHF
once TRBJ2-7 TRBV2 NA TGTGCCAGCAGAACGGGAATTGCGACAAACGGGCAGTACTTC CASRTGIATNGQYF
NA TRBJ2-6 TRBV7-9 TRBD1 TGTGCCAGCAGTGGGACAGAGCCCCTCTCTGGGGCCAACGTCCTGACTTTC CASSGTEPLSGANVLTF
NA TRBJ1-2 TRBV10-2 TRBD1 TGCGCCAGCAGTGAGTCGAACAGGGGGTATGGCTACACCTTC CASSESNRGYGYTF
NA TRBJ2-3 TRBV14 TRBD2 TGTGCCAGCAGCCAAGGGCCTAGCGGAGATACGCAGTATTTT CASSQGPSGDTQYF
NA TRBJ1-2 TRBV10-3 TRBD1 TGTGCCATCCGAGCCGAGACAGGGCTTGATGGCTACACCTTC CAIRAETGLDGYTF
once TRBJ1-1 TRBV29-1 TRBD1 TGCAGCGTTGGGGGACAGGGAGGTACTGAAGCTTTCTTT CSVGGQGGTEAFF
NA TRBJ1-5 TRBV30 NA TGTGCCTGGAGCATACAGGGCCCTGACAATCAGCCCCAGCATTTT CAWSIQGPDNQPQHF
NA TRBJ1-2 TRBV19 TRBD1 TGTGCCAGTTGGACAGGGGAAGGCTACACCTTC CASWTGEGYTF
NA TRBJ1-3 TRBV29-1 NA TGCAGCGCCAGGGTATTTGGAAACACCATATATTTT CSARVFGNTIYF
NA TRBJ2-5 TRBV27 TRBD2 TGTGCCAGCAGTTTATCGGGGGGGCAAGAGACCCAGTACTTC CASSLSGGQETQYF
NA TRBJ2-2 TRBV7-9 NA TGTGCCAGCAGCTTACACTTCGGGGCCGGGGAGCTGTTTTTT CASSLHFGAGELFF
NA TRBJ2-1 TRBV7-2 TRBD1 TGTGCCAGCAGCTTACAAGAGGGGGCCGAGTATGAGCAGTTCTTC CASSLQEGAEYEQFF
few TRBJ1-1 TRBV18 TRBD1 TGTGCCAGCTCACTCGGGACAGGGGGTAACACTGAAGCTTTCTTT CASSLGTGGNTEAFF
NA TRBJ1-4 TRBV6-2/TRBV6-3 NA TGTGCCAGCAGCTCCATTGCAACTAATGAAAAACTGTTTTTT CASSSIATNEKLFF
NA TRBJ1-1 TRBV5-1 NA TGCGCCAGCAGCTCTCGACCGGGGGTTAACACTGAAGCTTTCTTT CASSSRPGVNTEAFF
NA TRBJ1-1 TRBV9 TRBD1 TGTGCCAGCAGCGAACAGGGGGTGAGCACTGAAGCTTTCTTT CASSEQGVSTEAFF
NA TRBJ2-5 TRBV27 TRBD2 TGTGCCAGCAGTTTAAGTGGACTAGCGGGGGAAGAGACCCAGTACTTC CASSLSGLAGEETQYF